Listed here are 26 T cell receptor beta chains from one sample, sequenced in a study of neurological immune-mediated disorders. TCRdb redid the calling of the 5' RACE reads with MiXCR, one entry per CDR3 protein. This table has 40,000 to 55,000 distinct CDR3 sequences, less than 6% appearing once. Sequencing used CD4+ T cells from blood. These receptors originate from a woman aged 18-29 years with multiple sclerosis.

In this sample, this clonotype turned up many times. The DNA of the CDR3 is TGTGCCAGCAGGCCCGGGGACAGGAGTCACGACGAGCAGTACTTC. This gives the protein CASRPGDRSHDEQYF. V and J are TRBV2 and TRBJ2-7; TRBD1 matches 8 bases. The junction had 12 bases not matched to a gene; V was cut back by 6 bases and J by 5 bases. The CDR3 consists of 15 residues. The V gene's germline CDR1 is SNHLY and CDR2 FYNNEI.

This clonotype was counted many times. The chain couples TRBV11-3 to TRBJ2-1, with D possibly matching TRBD2 (6 bases). CDR1 SGHNT and CDR2 YENEEA come from the germline V gene. The CDR3 consists of 14 residues. The V gene lost 5 bases and the J gene lost 4 bases, with 12 bases spanning the gap. The CDR3 DNA reads as TGTGCCAGCAGCGGGGGGTCCGTTTACAATGAGCAGTTCTTC. It encodes CASSGGSVYNEQFF.

This clonotype has a count of ten or more. This CDR3 reads CASSRLAGDYNEQFF. Written as DNA, the CDR3 is TGTGCCAGCAGCCGACTAGCGGGGGACTACAATGAGCAGTTCTTC. This chain connects TRBV12-3 or TRBV12-4 to TRBJ2-1; TRBD2 agrees at 12 bases. V trimming: 6 bases; J trimming: 3 bases; junction bases outside the gene matches: 3. The CDR3 is made up of 15 amino acids.

This clonotype was counted at least ten times. V usage is TRBV5-4 and J usage is TRBJ2-7; TRBD2 agrees at 10 bases. The V gene end was trimmed by 4 bases and the J gene end by 5 bases; junction bases not matched to a gene: 6. This CDR3 comprises 14 residues. Germline-derived CDR1 and CDR2 are SGHNT and YYREEE (reference sequence). CDR3 sequence: CASSAGLAYDEQYV. CDR3 DNA: TGTGCCAGCAGCGCGGGACTAGCGTACGACGAGCAGTACGTC.

This clonotype appeared many times. This sequence joins TRBV12-3 or TRBV12-4 and TRBJ2-5; D unresolved. Trimming pared 5 bases from V and 3 bases from J, leaving 4 bases between. The CDR3 length is 11 residues. Here the CDR3 reads CASSPKETQYF. The CDR3 nucleotides read TGTGCCAGCAGTCCTAAAGAGACCCAGTACTTC.

This clonotype was counted many times. The rearrangement uses TRBV10-1 and TRBJ1-1; D perhaps matches TRBD1 (6 bases). Trimming removed 4 bases at V and 4 bases at J, with 10 bases between. Germline V gene sequence: CDR1 WNHNN, CDR2 SYGVQD (reference sequence). This CDR3 is built from 13 residues. CDR3 protein: CASSAGVSTEAFF. For the CDR3, the DNA is TGCGCCAGCAGTGCAGGGGTATCCACTGAAGCTTTCTTT.

The chain links TRBV20-1 to TRBJ1-3, with 7 bases identical to TRBD1. The CDR3 loop spans 16 amino acids. From germline, CDR1 is DFQATT and CDR2 SNEGSKA (reference sequence). With V trimmed by 4 bases and J by 0 bases, 9 bases remained unmatched. The CDR3, as DNA: TGCAGTGCTATCCCCGGGGGACAGAGCTCTGGAAACACCATATATTTT. This codes for CSAIPGGQSSGNTIYF.

In its sample, this clonotype was seen many times. The CDR3 DNA sequence: TGTGCCAGCAGCTTAAAGTTCCTAGCGGGAGCGGTATACAATGAGCAGTTCTTC. Encoded protein: CASSLKFLAGAVYNEQFF. The V gene is TRBV13, the J gene TRBJ2-1, with 10 bases aligning to TRBD2. There are 18 residues in the CDR3. Losses at the gene ends were 2 bases for V and 4 bases for J; bases not matched to a gene: 11. Germline V lookup: CDR1 PRHDT, CDR2 FYEKMQ (reference sequence).

This clonotype was found many times. The chain recombines TRBV5-5 with TRBJ2-5; either TRBD1 or TRBD2 may supply D (6 bases each). Trimming cost V 3 bases and J 0 bases, with 15 bases left between them. The CDR3 is 16 amino acids. Germline V gene data show CDR1 as SGHKS and CDR2 as YYEKEE (reference sequence). CDR3 residues: CASSSRDTPYQETQYF. As DNA, the CDR3 is TGTGCCAGCAGCTCGCGGGACACCCCGTACCAAGAGACCCAGTACTTC.

This clonotype was seen many times. V and J are TRBV10-3 and TRBJ2-3; D remains ambiguous. CDR3 size: 16 residues. V was clipped by 0 bases and J by 2 bases, with 12 bases between them. From germline, CDR1 is ENHRY and CDR2 SYGVKD. In DNA form, the CDR3 reads TGTGCCATCAGTGAGTCGAGAGACCCAGTCACAGATACGCAGTATTTT. Encoded protein: CAISESRDPVTDTQYF.

This clonotype is labeled medium-sized. The chain joins TRBV5-1 to TRBJ1-1; TRBD1 is a possible D gene (5 bases). This CDR3 contains 15 residues. The germline V gene has CDR1 SGHRS and CDR2 YFSETQ. With 4 bases removed from V and 6 bases from J, the gap between germline ends came to 19 bases. Written as DNA, the CDR3 is TGCGCCAGCAGCCCGGAGGCGGGACCCTGGGCTGAAGCTTTCTTT. The encoded protein is CASSPEAGPWAEAFF. The whole variable domain, filled in from reference TRBV5-1 and TRBJ1-1, reads KAGVTQTPRYLIKTRGQQVTLSCSPISGHRSVSWYQQTPGQGLQFLFEYFSETQRNKGNFPGRFSGRQFSNSRSEMNVSTLELGDSALYLCASSPEAGPWAEAFFGQGTRLTVV.

This chain uses TRBV29-1 with TRBJ2-1, with 10 nucleotides matching TRBD2. Germline trimming cut 6 bases from V and 9 bases from J; bases unmatched to any gene: 11. The CDR3 runs 14 residues. CDR1 is SQVTM and CDR2 is ANQGSEA in the germline V gene. The CDR3 sequence: CSVDGTSARGEQFF. The CDR3 bases are TGCAGCGTAGACGGGACTAGCGCGCGTGGTGAGCAGTTCTTC.

This clonotype was found many times. The chain is built from TRBV11-2 and TRBJ2-3; D uncertain. Looked up from germline, CDR1 is SGHAT and CDR2 is FQNNGV. The V gene lost 4 bases and the J gene lost 8 bases, with 16 bases spanning the gap. The CDR3 spans 14 residues. The CDR3 spells CASSSSPVGSTQYF. The CDR3 bases are TGTGCCAGCAGCTCCTCCCCGGTCGGCAGTACGCAGTATTTT.

This clonotype was recorded at least ten times. The chain recombines TRBV18 with TRBJ1-1; D call uncertain. V was shortened by 1 base and J by 4 bases, with 10 bases between the two germline ends. In germline, CDR1 is KGHSH, CDR2 LQKENI. The CDR3 has 14 amino acids. The DNA for the CDR3 is TGTGCCAGCTCACCACGAGCCGAGGGCACTGAAGCTTTCTTT. Translating it yields CASSPRAEGTEAFF.

This clonotype was recorded many times. The chain joins TRBV5-1 to TRBJ1-1; D unclear. Germline V gives CDR1 SGHRS, CDR2 YFSETQ. This CDR3 region has 15 residues. The V gene lost 3 bases and the J gene lost 9 bases, with 21 bases spanning the gap. The CDR3 sequence: CASSSVGFPADQAFF. CDR3 sequence (DNA): TGCGCCAGCAGCTCCGTAGGATTTCCGGCGGACCAAGCTTTCTTT.

The chain recombines TRBV15 with TRBJ1-2, with D perhaps matching TRBD1 (6 bases). This CDR3 contains 15 residues. Trimming stripped 0 bases from V and 2 bases from J, with 10 bases between. Looked up from germline, CDR1 is LNHNV and CDR2 is YYDKDF (reference sequence). The chain's CDR3 is CATSRDRDTNYGYTF. The CDR3 DNA reads as TGTGCCACCAGCAGAGACCGGGACACCAACTATGGCTACACCTTC.

This clonotype has a count of ten or more. The chain uses TRBV29-1 and TRBJ1-1; the D gene is possibly TRBD1 (5 bases). Per germline, CDR1 SQVTM and CDR2 ANQGSEA. Trimming shortened V by 2 bases and J by 4 bases, and 11 bases separated the two germline ends. The CDR3 is 13 amino acids. CDR3 sequence reads: CSVEKGQGTEAFF. DNA for the CDR3: TGCAGCGTTGAAAAGGGGCAGGGCACTGAAGCTTTCTTT.

This clonotype was picked up many times. The chain couples TRBV6-5 to TRBJ2-7; 8 bases are a match to TRBD1. Germline trimming cut 4 bases from V and 12 bases from J; bases unmatched to any gene: 17. This CDR3 spans 15 amino acids. CDR1 and CDR2 (germline): MNHEY, SVGAGI. CDR3 sequence: CASSSGTTGQAELYV. The CDR3, as DNA: TGTGCCAGCAGTTCCGGAACAACGGGACAGGCAGAATTGTACGTC.

This clonotype appeared many times. This chain connects TRBV28 to TRBJ2-3; D call uncertain. Between the trimmed V and J ends, which lost 2 bases and 8 bases, there was a span of 14 bases. The CDR3 sequence is 14 residues long. The germline V gene has CDR1 MDHEN and CDR2 SYDVKM. The CDR3 nucleotides read TGTGCCAGCAGTTTAACCTCGGAGCCCCGTACGCAGTATTTT. Its protein is CASSLTSEPRTQYF.

This clonotype was detected many times. The V and J genes are TRBV7-8 and TRBJ2-7; 7 positions match TRBD1. There are 14 residues in the CDR3. Looked up from germline, CDR1 is SGHVS and CDR2 is FQNEAQ. The ends lost 5 bases at V and 1 base at J; junction bases unmatched: 5. The CDR3 region has the DNA TGTGCCAGCAGCCTAGAGGGACAGTCCTACGAGCAGTACGTC. Translation gives CASSLEGQSYEQYV.

Many counts were recorded for this clonotype. The J gene is TRBJ1-1, the V gene TRBV5-1; D remains unclear. V was trimmed by 1 base and J by 8 bases, leaving 12 bases between them. The V gene's germline CDR1 is SGHRS and CDR2 YFSETQ. There are 13 residues in the CDR3. The CDR3 is CASSLPDFGEAFF. The CDR3 region has the DNA TGCGCCAGCAGCTTGCCGGACTTCGGGGAAGCTTTCTTT. Drawing the rest from reference TRBV5-1 and TRBJ1-1, the complete variable domain is KAGVTQTPRYLIKTRGQQVTLSCSPISGHRSVSWYQQTPGQGLQFLFEYFSETQRNKGNFPGRFSGRQFSNSRSEMNVSTLELGDSALYLCASSLPDFGEAFFGQGTRLTVV.

This clonotype was counted many times. V usage is TRBV20-1 and J usage is TRBJ1-1; no clear D. V was trimmed by 3 bases and J by 2 bases, leaving 7 bases between them. The CDR3 is 12 residues long. Germline CDR1 and CDR2: DFQATT and SNEGSKA (reference sequence). The CDR3 reads CSARETNTEAFF. CDR3 nucleotides: TGCAGTGCTAGGGAGACTAACACTGAAGCTTTCTTT.

This clonotype was detected ten times or more. The chain has TRBV5-1 and TRBJ2-3; D is perhaps TRBD2 (6 bases). Germline CDR1 is SGHRS and CDR2 is YFSETQ. The CDR3 runs 16 residues. V was clipped by 2 bases and J by 0 bases, with 13 bases between them. CDR3 loop: CASSFNGGVSTDTQYF. The CDR3 coding sequence is TGCGCCAGCAGCTTTAACGGGGGAGTTAGCACAGATACGCAGTATTTT.

In its sample, this clonotype was seen many times. This chain uses TRBV5-1 with TRBJ2-5, with D unclear. Germline values: CDR1 SGHRS, CDR2 YFSETQ. The CDR3 is made up of 16 amino acids. V lost 4 bases and J lost 1, with 17 bases in between. In DNA, the CDR3 is TGCGCCAGCAGCCAGATGTCCCGTTACCTCCAAGAGACCCAGTACTTC. Translated, it gives CASSQMSRYLQETQYF.

This clonotype was seen many times. The rearrangement joins TRBV7-8 to TRBJ2-7; perhaps D is TRBD1 or TRBD2 (5 bases each). Germline values: CDR1 SGHVS, CDR2 FQNEAQ. The CDR3 has 16 amino acids. Trimming removed 1 base at V and 5 bases at J, with 18 bases between. The CDR3 nucleotides are TGTGCCAGCAGCTTAGGGGACCAGGCGGGTGTACACGAGCAGTACGTC. It codes for CASSLGDQAGVHEQYV.

This clonotype was seen ten or more times. One end of the junction is discordant with germline, which a read error may explain. The chain is built from TRBV7-7 and TRBJ2-2; 8 positions match TRBD1. CDR1 is SSHAT and CDR2 is FNYEAQ in the germline V gene (reference sequence). The CDR3 length is 15 residues. CDR3 coding DNA: TGTGCTAGCAGCTCCGGACAGGGCAACACCGGGGAGCTGTTTTTT. As protein: CASSSGQGNTGELFF.